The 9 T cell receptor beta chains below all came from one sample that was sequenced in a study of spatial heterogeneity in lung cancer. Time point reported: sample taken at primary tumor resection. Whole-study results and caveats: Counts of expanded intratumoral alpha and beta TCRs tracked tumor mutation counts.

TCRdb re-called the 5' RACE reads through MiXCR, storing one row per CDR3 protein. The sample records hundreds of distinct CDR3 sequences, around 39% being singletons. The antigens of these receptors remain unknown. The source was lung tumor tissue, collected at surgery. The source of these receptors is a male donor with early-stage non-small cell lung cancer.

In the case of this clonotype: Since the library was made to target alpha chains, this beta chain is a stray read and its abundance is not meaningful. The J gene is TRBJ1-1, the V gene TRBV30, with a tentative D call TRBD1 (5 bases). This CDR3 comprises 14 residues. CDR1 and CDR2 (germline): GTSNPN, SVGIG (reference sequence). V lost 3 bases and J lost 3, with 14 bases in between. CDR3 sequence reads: CAWSRGGRDTEAFF. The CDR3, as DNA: TGTGCCTGGAGCCGGGGGGGAAGGGACACTGAAGCTTTCTTT. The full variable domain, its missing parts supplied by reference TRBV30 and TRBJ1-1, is SQTIHQWPATLVQPVGSPLSLECTVEGTSNPNLYWYRQAAGRGLQLLFYSVGIGQISSEVPQNLSASRPQDRQFILSSKKLLLSDSGFYLCAWSRGGRDTEAFFGQGTRLTVV.

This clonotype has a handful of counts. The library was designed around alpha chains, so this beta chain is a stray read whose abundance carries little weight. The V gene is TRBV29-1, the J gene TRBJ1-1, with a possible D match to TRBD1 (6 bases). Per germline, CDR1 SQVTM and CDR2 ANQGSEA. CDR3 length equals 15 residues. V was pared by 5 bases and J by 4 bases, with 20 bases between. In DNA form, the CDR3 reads TGCAGCGTTAGTACCGGGGGCACGGGGGCCACTGAAGCTTTCTTT. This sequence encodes CSVSTGGTGATEAFF.

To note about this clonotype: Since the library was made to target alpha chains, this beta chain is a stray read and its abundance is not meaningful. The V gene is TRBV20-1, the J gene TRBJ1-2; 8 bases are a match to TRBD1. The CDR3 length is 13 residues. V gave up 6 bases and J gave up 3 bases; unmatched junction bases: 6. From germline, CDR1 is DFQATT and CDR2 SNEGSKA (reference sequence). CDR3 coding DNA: TGCAGTGCCCGGACAGGGTTCGACTATGGCTACACCTTC. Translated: CSARTGFDYGYTF.

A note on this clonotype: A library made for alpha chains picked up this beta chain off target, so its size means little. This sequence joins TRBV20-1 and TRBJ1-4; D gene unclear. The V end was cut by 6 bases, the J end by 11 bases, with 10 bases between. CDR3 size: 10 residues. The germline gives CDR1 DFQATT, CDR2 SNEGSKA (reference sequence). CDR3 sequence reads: CSARTEKLFF. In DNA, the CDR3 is TGCAGTGCCCGCACAGAGAAACTGTTTTTT.

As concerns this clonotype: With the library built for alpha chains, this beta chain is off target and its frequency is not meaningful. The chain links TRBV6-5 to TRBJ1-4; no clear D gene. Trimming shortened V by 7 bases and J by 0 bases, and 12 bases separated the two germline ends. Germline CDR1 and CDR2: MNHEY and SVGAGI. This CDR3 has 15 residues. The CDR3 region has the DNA TGTGCCAGCACCTCCCGGCCGGCAACTAATGAAAAACTGTTTTTT. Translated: CASTSRPATNEKLFF.

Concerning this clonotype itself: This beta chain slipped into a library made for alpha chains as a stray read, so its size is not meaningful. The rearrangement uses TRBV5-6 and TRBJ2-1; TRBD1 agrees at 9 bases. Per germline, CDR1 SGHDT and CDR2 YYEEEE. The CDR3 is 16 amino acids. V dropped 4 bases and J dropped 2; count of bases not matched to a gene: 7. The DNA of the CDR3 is TGTGCCAGCAGCCCCACGGGACAGGGTACCTACAATGAGCAGTTCTTC. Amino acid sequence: CASSPTGQGTYNEQFF.

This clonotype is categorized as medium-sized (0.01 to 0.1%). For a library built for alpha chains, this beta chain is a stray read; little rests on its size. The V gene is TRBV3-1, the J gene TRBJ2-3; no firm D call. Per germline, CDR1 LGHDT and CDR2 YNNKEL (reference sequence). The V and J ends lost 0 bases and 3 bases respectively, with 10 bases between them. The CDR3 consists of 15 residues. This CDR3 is CASSQEPPVTDTQYF. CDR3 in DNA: TGTGCCAGCAGCCAAGAGCCCCCGGTGACAGATACGCAGTATTTT.

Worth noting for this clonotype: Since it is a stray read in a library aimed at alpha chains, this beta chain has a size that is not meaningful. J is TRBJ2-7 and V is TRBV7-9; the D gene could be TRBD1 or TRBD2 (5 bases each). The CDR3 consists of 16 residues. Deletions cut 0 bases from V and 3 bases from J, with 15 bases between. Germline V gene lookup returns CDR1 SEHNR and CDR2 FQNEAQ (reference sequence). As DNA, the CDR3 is TGTGCCAGCAGCTTAGCGGGGACCCAACGCCTCTACGAGCAGTACTTC. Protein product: CASSLAGTQRLYEQYF.

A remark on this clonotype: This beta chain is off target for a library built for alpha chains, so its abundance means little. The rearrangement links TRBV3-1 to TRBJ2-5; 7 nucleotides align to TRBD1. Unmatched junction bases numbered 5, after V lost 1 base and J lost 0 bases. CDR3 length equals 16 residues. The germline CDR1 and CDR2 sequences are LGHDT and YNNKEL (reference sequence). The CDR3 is CASSQGGTVYQETQYF. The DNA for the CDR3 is TGTGCCAGCAGCCAAGGAGGGACAGTGTACCAAGAGACCCAGTACTTC.